This record concerns one T cell receptor (beta chain) sequence. No cognate antigen has been identified for it. Base quality data are lacking; no much larger clone is found one base away. Explained via the paper, the treatment or condition label denotes: in vitro stimulation with specific CMV peptide epitopes to enrich CMV-specific T cells. The data are from a study of T cell repertoires in cytomegalovirus infection (dated by TCRdb to the late 2010s). Regarding the research as a whole: The peptide stimulations were aimed at well-studied HLA-B-restricted epitopes as well as recently identified HLA-C-restricted CMV epitopes, whose presentation resists viral immunomodulation. Because public TCR beta signatures pointed to carriage of CMV infection together with the matching HLA type, the HLA type of each donor mattered for the analysis.

Beyond this particular receptor, the publication reports: In the ex vivo response, HLA-C-restricted CMV-specific TCR beta clonotypes were dominant, and in two of eight donors the single most frequent clonotype came from this HLA-C-restricted group. In both this cohort and an independent cohort of some 350 donors, the cumulative frequency of public TCR beta family members distinguished carriers of CMV infection plus the relevant HLA type.

Reads for this sample came from an Illumina HiSeq 1500. Using fastp at Q25 and MiXCR, TCRdb reprocessed the public reads and kept productive beta chains. Rows with one shared CDR3 protein collapse into an entry with the most common genes and DNA. Across this sample there are about 740,000 distinct CDR3 sequences, with approximately 33% seen only once. The top ten clonotypes cover about 18% of the sample. Sequences SQVTM (CDR1) and ANQGSEA (CDR2) are obtained from the germline V gene. V drops 1 base and J drops 8 bases, leaving 18 bases in between. From cysteine to phenylalanine, the CDR3 is 15 amino acids long. Only CDR3 DNA is held: 45 bases, read in frame from base 1.

Sequencing was performed on cultured PBMCs, taken from culture after CMV antigen stimulation. This sequence originates from a human donor in good health (CMV status not recorded). Some clones in this sample may be carry-over from other donors' samples. Recombination linked TRBV29-1 to TRBJ2-1; a confident D gene designation cannot be given. The sequenced DNA: TGCAGCGTTGAAGGATCGAGCCACCGACTGTATGAGCAGTTCTTC. This encodes CSVEGSSHRLYEQFF.